The 31 T cell receptor beta chains below all came from one sample that was sequenced in a study of CD8+CD57+ T cells in acquired aplastic anemia. TCR beta VDJ and CDR3 profiling used genomic DNA as template. TCRdb reanalysed the reads using MiXCR and keeps one entry per CDR3 protein. The sample holds 400,000 to 450,000 distinct CDR3 sequences, about two thirds seen once. Sequenced: sorted CD4+, CD8+, or CD8+CD57+ T cells (not recorded which) from PBMCs. The source is a human donor in good health, serving as a control.

This clonotype was picked up many times. This chain uses TRBV24-1 with TRBJ1-5; 8 nucleotides agree with TRBD1. The V segment lost 3 bases and the J segment 6 bases; nucleotides outside the gene matches: 6. The CDR3 spans 15 residues. In germline, CDR1 is KGHDR, CDR2 SFDVKD. The CDR3 sequence: CATSDGTGRSQPQHF. In nucleotides, the CDR3 is TGTGCCACCAGTGATGGGACAGGCCGCAGTCAGCCCCAGCATTTT.

In its sample, this clonotype was seen many times. This chain uses TRBV19 with TRBJ2-2, with 7 bases matching TRBD1. The CDR3 consists of 17 residues. Germline trimming cut 1 base from V and 2 bases from J; bases unmatched to any gene: 7. Germline CDR1 LNHDA, CDR2 SQIVND (reference sequence). CDR3 sequence: CASSIVGRGINTGELFF. CDR3 bases: TGTGCCAGTAGTATAGTCGGCAGGGGGATTAACACCGGGGAGCTGTTTTTT.

This rearrangement joins TRBV7-9 to TRBJ2-7, with D perhaps matching TRBD1 (6 bases). In germline, CDR1 is SEHNR, CDR2 FQNEAQ (reference sequence). The CDR3 is made up of 16 amino acids. V was shortened by 6 bases and J by 9 bases, with 27 bases between the two germline ends. The CDR3 loop is CASRAQGSGTNVVQYF. In DNA form, the CDR3 reads TGTGCCAGCAGAGCACAGGGCTCTGGGACCAACGTCGTGCAGTACTTC. The full variable domain, rest sourced from reference TRBV7-9 and TRBJ2-7, is DTGVSQNPRHKITKRGQNVTFRCDPISEHNRLYWYRQTLGQGPEFLTYFQNEAQLEKSRLLSDRFSAERPKGSFSTLEIQRTEQGDSAMYLCASRAQGSGTNVVQYFGPGTRLTVT.

As for this clonotype: A read error may produce the germline difference seen at one junction end. The J gene is TRBJ2-5, the V gene TRBV5-8; possible D gene TRBD2, 6 bases. CDR3 length: 13 residues. CDR1 is SGHTS and CDR2 is YDEGEE in the germline V gene. CDR3 nucleotide sequence: TGTGCCAGCAGCTTAACCCGGGAGTCAGCGGTTCGCTTC. Its protein product is CASSLTRESAVRF. The complete variable domain, with remaining parts taken from reference TRBV5-8 and TRBJ2-5, reads EAGVTQSPTHLIKTRGQQATLRCSPISGHTSVYWYQQALGLGLQFLLWYDEGEERNRGNFPPRFSGRQFPNYSSELNVNALELEDSALYLCASSLTRESAVRFGPGTRLLVL.

This clonotype appeared a single time. Likely a read error: the CDR3 ends without its conserved phenylalanine or tryptophan. The chain is built from TRBV15 and TRBJ1-2; TRBD1 matches at 7 bases. After removal of 4 bases from V and 4 bases from J, the junction contained 6 bases not matched to a gene. CDR3 length: 14 residues. From germline, CDR1 is LNHNV and CDR2 YYDKDF (reference sequence). The DNA of the CDR3 is TGTGCCACCAGCAAGGACAGGTCGATCTATGGCTACACCCTC. Translation: CATSKDRSIYGYTL.

Details on this clonotype: Since the CDR3 does not end with the conserved phenylalanine or tryptophan, this likely comes from a read error. The DNA is left out, because the CDR3 cannot be placed on it with certainty; the CDR3 is given as TCRdb lists it. The chain uses TRBV7-2 and TRBJ2-3; the table's D call, TRBD1, has no DNA check behind it. From germline, CDR1 is SGHTA and CDR2 FQGNSA. Inclusive of both ends, the CDR3 amounts to 13 amino acids. The CDR3 region is CASSLTLGTIQYT.

Note on this clonotype: This may stem from a read error, because a much larger clone lies one nucleotide away. The chain joins TRBV6-1 to TRBJ2-3; maybe TRBD2 (5 bases). V shed 4 bases and J shed 0 bases, with 14 bases lying between them. The germline V gene encodes CDR1 MNHNS and CDR2 SASEGT. This CDR3 region has 16 residues. The CDR3 DNA reads as TGTGCCAGCAGTGTCCGCGGGTGGGCGAGCACAGATACGCAGTATTTT. Its translation is CASSVRGWASTDTQYF.

As regards this clonotype: The DNA is omitted, as the CDR3 cannot be located on it reliably, and the CDR3 follows TCRdb's listing. V and J are TRBV9 and TRBJ2-7; the table calls TRBD1, which could not be checked here. The CDR3 comprises 13 residues, both ends counted. Germline CDR1 SGDLS, CDR2 YYNGEE. CDR3 sequence: CASSEQGYGYTFV.

The rearrangement joins TRBV29-1 to TRBJ2-3; 10 bases fit TRBD2. The CDR3 has 14 amino acids. V shed 7 bases, J shed 8 bases, and the junction held 12 bases outside the gene matches. Germline CDR1 reads SQVTM; CDR2 reads ANQGSEA. The DNA of the CDR3 is TGCAGCGGTAAAAAGCGGGGGGGTGGTGGTACGCAGTATTTT. This gives the protein CSGKKRGGGGTQYF.

This chain's CDR3 is CASSLNRAVSPLHF. CDR3 nucleotide sequence: TGTGCCAGCAGCCTCAATAGAGCTGTATCACCCCTCCACTTT. The chain carries TRBV11-2 and TRBJ1-6, with unresolved D. From germline, CDR1 is SGHAT and CDR2 FQNNGV. Deletions cut 5 bases from V and 10 bases from J, with 15 bases between. The CDR3 has 14 residues.

This clonotype was found many times. This chain uses TRBV6-5 with TRBJ2-5; D unresolved. V was pared by 10 bases and J by 1 base, with 13 bases between. CDR3 size: 13 residues. Germline CDR1 MNHEY, CDR2 SVGAGI. The CDR3 reads CATHPRSQETQYF. CDR3 coding DNA: TGTGCCACCCATCCGCGGTCCCAAGAGACCCAGTACTTC.

This clonotype has a single count. The junction departs from the called germline gene at one end, perhaps through a read error. The chain is built from TRBV25-1 and TRBJ1-2, with D tentatively TRBD1 (6 bases). Germline V lookup: CDR1 MGHDK, CDR2 SYGVNS. This CDR3 comprises 13 residues. CDR3 loop: CASRAAGTTGYSF. The CDR3 DNA follows: TGTGCCAGCAGAGCCGCCGGGACAACTGGCTACTCCTTC.

To note about this clonotype: A read error is possible here, since a much larger clone lies one base away. The chain carries TRBV12-5 and TRBJ1-3; D is uncertain. This CDR3 region has 13 residues. Germline V gene sequence: CDR1 LGHNT, CDR2 FRNRAP. CDR3: CATRRNSGDTIYF. In DNA, the CDR3 is TGTGCCACCCGGAGGAACTCTGGAGACACCATATATTTT.

Turning to this clonotype: One end of the junction does not line up with germline, which may come from a read error. V is TRBV7-9 and J is TRBJ1-2; 8 bases line up with TRBD1. From germline, CDR1 is SEHNR and CDR2 FQNEAQ (reference sequence). This CDR3 comprises 14 residues. This chain's CDR3 is CASKDAGGTEAFFF. In DNA, the CDR3 is TGTGCCAGCAAAGACGCAGGGGGCACTGAAGCTTTCTTTTTC.

With regard to this clonotype: Because the CDR3 is missing its conserved closing phenylalanine or tryptophan, this is likely a read error. The DNA is omitted, as the CDR3 cannot be located on it reliably, and the CDR3 follows TCRdb's listing. The rearrangement uses TRBV7-4 and TRBJ2-7; the listed D gene, TRBD1, was not tested against the DNA. The germline V gene encodes CDR1 SGHVT and CDR2 SQSDAQ. A total of 13 residues make up the CDR3, ends included. The CDR3 sequence: CASSSGRDRAQET.

A note on this clonotype: One base away lies a much larger clone, so this may be a sequencing read error. The rearrangement joins TRBV11-2 to TRBJ2-1, with TRBD2 identical over 12 bases. The CDR3 has 15 residues. Germline V lookup: CDR1 SGHAT, CDR2 FQNNGV. With 5 bases clipped from V and 7 bases from J, the junction kept 6 bases outside the gene matches. CDR3 amino acids: CASSQPSGGGNEQFF. The DNA of the CDR3 is TGTGCCAGCAGCCAACCTAGCGGGGGGGGGAATGAGCAGTTCTTC.

The V and J genes are TRBV12-3 or TRBV12-4 and TRBJ2-7; 9 nucleotides agree with TRBD2. The CDR3 loop spans 14 amino acids. V gave up 6 bases and J gave up 7 bases; unmatched junction bases: 10. CDR3 protein: CASRVIAGAGEQYF. The CDR3 bases are TGTGCCAGCAGGGTAATAGCGGGGGCTGGGGAGCAGTACTTC.

In this sample, this clonotype turned up many times. The chain links TRBV19 to TRBJ2-3, with D tentatively TRBD2 (6 bases). The V and J ends lost 5 bases and 5 bases respectively, with 14 bases between them. CDR1 and CDR2 from the germline V gene are LNHDA and SQIVND (reference sequence). The CDR3 spans 14 residues. The CDR3 here is CASSLLLGGDTQYF. The CDR3 DNA sequence: TGTGCCAGTAGTCTACTTTTGGGGGGAGATACGCAGTATTTT.

This clonotype was seen at least ten times. The genes are TRBV30 and TRBJ2-1, with no clear D. Looked up from germline, CDR1 is GTSNPN and CDR2 is SVGIG (reference sequence). This CDR3 has 13 residues. The ends were cut back, 0 bases at V and 5 bases at J, with 8 bases in the middle. The CDR3 region is CAWSVRGDNEQFF. For the CDR3, the DNA is TGTGCCTGGAGTGTACGAGGAGACAATGAGCAGTTCTTC.

This clonotype showed up many times. This rearrangement joins TRBV10-1 to TRBJ1-1; maybe TRBD1 (6 bases). V was cut by 5 bases and J by 4 bases, with 14 bases left in between. The CDR3 extends over 14 amino acids. The germline CDR1 and CDR2 sequences are WNHNN and SYGVQD (reference sequence). CDR3 bases: TGCGCCAGCAGTCCCCAGGGGCCGGGCACTGAAGCTTTCTTT. Translation: CASSPQGPGTEAFF.

The V call is TRBV9, the J call TRBJ2-1; D is ambiguous. Trimming took 3 bases from V and 16 from J, leaving 14 bases between them. CDR3 length: 11 residues. Per the germline V gene, CDR1 is SGDLS and CDR2 is YYNGEE. As DNA, the CDR3 is TGTGCCAGCAGCGAGGAAAATGACTCCTTCTTC. Protein product: CASSEENDSFF.

About this clonotype: One end of the junction does not line up with germline, which may come from a read error. The chain has TRBV25-1 and TRBJ2-7; D perhaps matches TRBD2 (5 bases). This CDR3 comprises 13 residues. The germline gives CDR1 MGHDK, CDR2 SYGVNS. The CDR3 region has the DNA TGTGCCAGCAGTTCGACGGTTAACTATGACTACTCCTTC. Protein sequence: CASSSTVNYDYSF.

The chain joins TRBV20-1 to TRBJ1-2; D not certain. V gave up 0 bases and J gave up 11 bases, with 13 bases separating them. CDR3 length: 12 residues. The germline V gene has CDR1 DFQATT and CDR2 SNEGSKA (reference sequence). DNA of the CDR3: TGCAGTGCTAGAGACAGATTTTGTGAATACACCTTC. It encodes CSARDRFCEYTF.

About this clonotype itself: One junction end does not reproduce the germline sequence, and a read error may be involved. The chain has TRBV10-3 and TRBJ1-2, with 8 bases identical to TRBD1. This CDR3 spans 11 amino acids. CDR1 and CDR2 from the germline V gene are ENHRY and SYGVKD. CDR3 protein: CASRGSTGEYF. In DNA form, the CDR3 reads TGTGCCAGCAGGGGGTCGACAGGGGAGTACTTC.

This clonotype was seen once. The rearrangement links TRBV20-1 to TRBJ1-2; tentative D call: TRBD1 (5 bases). This CDR3 has 12 amino acids. Per the germline V gene, CDR1 is DFQATT and CDR2 is SNEGSKA (reference sequence). Written as DNA, the CDR3 is TGCAGCGTTGGGAGCAGGGACTACGGGCACACCTTC. As protein: CSVGSRDYGHTF.

The chain carries TRBV20-1 and TRBJ1-1; unclear D gene. Trimming took off 1 base at V and 2 bases at J, with 14 bases between the two ends. CDR3 length: 15 residues. In germline, CDR1 is DFQATT, CDR2 SNEGSKA (reference sequence). The chain's CDR3 is CSARVVGYHNTEAFF. CDR3 nucleotide sequence: TGCAGTGCTAGAGTAGTCGGATACCATAACACTGAAGCTTTCTTT.

About this clonotype itself: The CDR3 does not end in the conserved phenylalanine or tryptophan, so this is likely a read error. The DNA is omitted, as the CDR3 cannot be located on it reliably, and the CDR3 follows TCRdb's listing. V is TRBV25-1 and J is TRBJ1-4. A total of 11 residues make up the CDR3, ends included. Germline V gives CDR1 MGHDK, CDR2 SYGVNS. The CDR3 sequence is CASSDLAGTAE.

This rearrangement joins TRBV7-9 to TRBJ2-3, with D possibly matching TRBD2 (7 bases). V was shortened by 4 bases and J by 0 bases, with 20 bases between the two germline ends. This CDR3 is built from 18 residues. Per germline, CDR1 SEHNR and CDR2 FQNEAQ (reference sequence). CDR3 in amino acids: CASSYRAGAGVSTDTQYF. CDR3 bases: TGTGCCAGCAGCTACAGGGCGGGGGCCGGGGTGAGCACAGATACGCAGTATTTT.

This clonotype was observed once. Germline is not matched at one junction end, which may reflect a read error. The chain carries TRBV10-3 and TRBJ2-3; 7 bases fit TRBD1. The CDR3 loop spans 16 amino acids. CDR1 is ENHRY, CDR2 SYGVKD, per germline. CDR3 sequence (DNA): TGTACCATCAGTGACCCCGGGCAGGGGGGCACAGATACGCAGTATTTT. Translated: CTISDPGQGGTDTQYF.

The V gene is TRBV2, the J gene TRBJ2-7; D unclear. This CDR3 contains 12 residues. V was cut by 7 bases and J by 1 base, with 8 bases left in between. Germline V gene lookup returns CDR1 SNHLY and CDR2 FYNNEI. Written as DNA, the CDR3 is TGTGCCAGCATGCTGAAGTCCTACGAGCAGTACTTC. Protein: CASMLKSYEQYF.

Worth noting for this clonotype: A much bigger clone sits one base away, suggesting this may be a read error. V usage is TRBV5-1 and J usage is TRBJ1-2; D gene unclear. Per germline, CDR1 SGHRS and CDR2 YFSETQ. The length of the CDR3 is 16 residues. Trimming pared 5 bases from V and 2 bases from J, leaving 19 bases between. Here the CDR3 reads CASSLDPVGWNYGYTF. In nucleotides, the CDR3 is TGCGCCAGCAGTCTTGACCCCGTGGGGTGGAACTATGGCTACACCTTC.